These T cell receptor beta chains were read from a single sample in a study of metastatic and nonmetastatic thyroid tumors. TCRdb re-processed the PCR reads through MiXCR. The data show 30,000 to 45,000 clones, with around 20% seen just once and roughly a sixth held by the top ten. The sequenced sample was blood. Every receptor here comes from a female donor with papillary thyroid cancer or a benign thyroid nodule (not recorded which). Some clones in this sample may be carry-over from other donors' samples. Each CDR3 is given with its conserved first and last residue. D genes are given only for firm matches. Clone size appears in some rows only: once, few, many, or a class for an expanded clone.

clone size: NA
J gene: TRBJ2-2
D gene: TRBD2
V gene: TRBV11-1
CDR3 protein: CASIDRLATGELFF

clone size: few
J gene: TRBJ2-2
D gene: NA
V gene: TRBV19
CDR3 protein: CASSFRGGVLDTGELFF

clone size: many
J gene: TRBJ2-3
D gene: NA
V gene: TRBV12-5
CDR3 protein: CASGLVITITGPHTDTQYF

clone size: few
J gene: TRBJ1-2
D gene: NA
V gene: TRBV28
CDR3 protein: CASSLYTRYGYTF

clone size: many
J gene: TRBJ1-1
D gene: NA
V gene: TRBV19
CDR3 protein: CASSIVSRGNTEAFF

clone size: NA
J gene: TRBJ1-3
D gene: NA
V gene: TRBV7-2
CDR3 protein: CASSLSGLSPDTIYF

clone size: many
J gene: TRBJ1-5
D gene: TRBD1
V gene: TRBV28
CDR3 protein: CASSVPGQGDQPQHF

clone size: many
J gene: TRBJ2-3
D gene: TRBD2
V gene: TRBV6-2/TRBV6-3
CDR3 protein: CASSYSGLAGADTQYF

clone size: NA
J gene: TRBJ2-6
D gene: NA
V gene: TRBV6-2/TRBV6-3
CDR3 protein: CASSFSAGANVLTF

clone size: many
J gene: TRBJ2-7
D gene: NA
V gene: TRBV29-1
CDR3 protein: CSAMAGRSYEQYF

clone size: many
J gene: TRBJ2-7
D gene: NA
V gene: TRBV18
CDR3 protein: CASSPSGEQYF

clone size: NA
J gene: TRBJ2-3
D gene: TRBD2
V gene: TRBV2
CDR3 protein: CASSEEGGSGVYTDTQYF

clone size: many
J gene: TRBJ1-2
D gene: TRBD1
V gene: TRBV19
CDR3 protein: CASSPGTGGGVSGYTF

clone size: NA
J gene: TRBJ1-3
D gene: TRBD1
V gene: TRBV6-2/TRBV6-3
CDR3 protein: CASSYLRFDRGKISGNTIYF

clone size: NA
J gene: TRBJ2-2
D gene: NA
V gene: TRBV14
CDR3 protein: CASSRGSGGELFF

clone size: few
J gene: TRBJ2-6
D gene: NA
V gene: TRBV6-1
CDR3 protein: CASNRVSGANVLTF

clone size: NA
J gene: TRBJ2-7
D gene: NA
V gene: TRBV7-2
CDR3 protein: CASSLGTKSYEQYF

clone size: few
J gene: TRBJ1-6
D gene: NA
V gene: TRBV30
CDR3 protein: CAWSVPAGNNNSPLHF

clone size: NA
J gene: TRBJ2-3
D gene: TRBD2
V gene: TRBV5-1
CDR3 protein: CASSGGTSATLSTDTQYF

clone size: many
J gene: TRBJ1-1
D gene: NA
V gene: TRBV7-3
CDR3 protein: CASSLTPGLNTEAFF

clone size: few
J gene: TRBJ1-1
D gene: NA
V gene: TRBV7-9
CDR3 protein: CASSTQGGTEAFF

clone size: many
J gene: TRBJ1-2
D gene: NA
V gene: TRBV12-3/TRBV12-4
CDR3 protein: CASSLAGHSYYGYTF

clone size: NA
J gene: TRBJ2-5
D gene: TRBD1
V gene: TRBV10-2
CDR3 protein: CARNDRGKETQYF

clone size: medium-sized
J gene: TRBJ1-2
D gene: NA
V gene: TRBV6-1
CDR3 protein: CASSWAETNYGYTF

clone size: many
J gene: TRBJ2-7
D gene: TRBD2
V gene: TRBV20-1
CDR3 protein: CSAYLPLAGHSSYEQYF

clone size: many
J gene: TRBJ2-1
D gene: TRBD2
V gene: TRBV9
CDR3 protein: CASSVAYRTSAYNEQFF

clone size: NA
J gene: TRBJ2-2
D gene: NA
V gene: TRBV3-1
CDR3 protein: CASRPLGHANTGELFF

clone size: NA
J gene: TRBJ2-3
D gene: NA
V gene: TRBV7-3
CDR3 protein: CSSSLTGAGYTDTQYF

clone size: NA
J gene: TRBJ1-2
D gene: NA
V gene: TRBV30
CDR3 protein: CAWKYGAGSTYGYTF

clone size: medium-sized
J gene: TRBJ2-7
D gene: NA
V gene: TRBV28
CDR3 protein: CASRTGTYEQYF

clone size: NA
J gene: TRBJ2-3
D gene: TRBD2
V gene: TRBV5-5
CDR3 protein: CASSRGTSGSSQYF

clone size: few
J gene: TRBJ2-7
D gene: NA
V gene: TRBV6-2/TRBV6-3
CDR3 protein: CASSYTSTIYEQYF

clone size: NA
J gene: TRBJ2-5
D gene: NA
V gene: TRBV5-1
CDR3 protein: CASTSNQDTQYF

clone size: medium-sized
J gene: TRBJ2-7
D gene: TRBD2
V gene: TRBV28
CDR3 protein: CASSRTSGRAHEQYF

clone size: few
J gene: TRBJ2-7
D gene: NA
V gene: TRBV25-1
CDR3 protein: CTSSGRAGTGYEQYF

clone size: NA
J gene: TRBJ2-1
D gene: NA
V gene: TRBV6-4
CDR3 protein: CAISELVGGVNEQFF

clone size: many
J gene: TRBJ2-5
D gene: NA
V gene: TRBV29-1
CDR3 protein: CSVVTAYQETQYF

clone size: once
J gene: TRBJ2-3
D gene: TRBD2
V gene: TRBV20-1
CDR3 protein: CSAGGGGSDTQYF

clone size: medium-sized
J gene: TRBJ2-5
D gene: NA
V gene: TRBV6-1
CDR3 protein: CASRRGTEDETQYF

clone size: NA
J gene: TRBJ1-3
D gene: NA
V gene: TRBV7-2
CDR3 protein: CASSLGGVSGNTIYF

clone size: many
J gene: TRBJ2-7
D gene: NA
V gene: TRBV7-9
CDR3 protein: CASSLAISYEQYF

clone size: NA
J gene: TRBJ2-7
D gene: NA
V gene: TRBV9
CDR3 protein: CASSVAPSLRGSSYEQYF

clone size: NA
J gene: TRBJ2-2
D gene: TRBD1
V gene: TRBV28
CDR3 protein: CASDPHRGLDTGELFF

clone size: few
J gene: TRBJ2-7
D gene: TRBD2
V gene: TRBV7-6
CDR3 protein: CASSPGLARNSEQYF

clone size: NA
J gene: TRBJ1-2
D gene: NA
V gene: TRBV20-1
CDR3 protein: CSAGGTRVYGYTF

clone size: NA
J gene: TRBJ1-1
D gene: NA
V gene: TRBV28
CDR3 protein: CASKPGIREGTEAFF